What follows are 30 T cell receptor beta chains derived from one specimen sequenced in a study of T-cell memory formation after mild COVID-19. One entry per CDR3 protein results from TCRdb running MiXCR on the 5' RACE reads. Among 300,000 to 350,000 distinct CDR3 sequences listed, over 11% were seen once. Sample: PBMCs or a T cell subset sorted from them (not recorded which). The origin of the receptors is a man aged 18 to 30 who had mild COVID-19 (a few samples of this study predate the infection). Cell type and time point are not known.

This clonotype was observed a handful of times. J is TRBJ2-2 and V is TRBV6-2 or TRBV6-3; D is uncertain. From germline, CDR1 is MNHEY and CDR2 SVGEGT. V was shortened by 6 bases and J by 3 bases, with 8 bases between the two germline ends. This CDR3 comprises 13 residues. The CDR3 bases are TGTGCCAGCAGCCCCCAATACACCGGGGAGCTGTTTTTT. It is translated as CASSPQYTGELFF.

This clonotype was counted at least ten times. The rearrangement joins TRBV11-1 to TRBJ2-1, with 13 bases matching TRBD2. Looked up from germline, CDR1 is SGHAT and CDR2 is FQDESV (reference sequence). Germline trimming cut 5 bases from V and 8 bases from J; bases unmatched to any gene: 6. The CDR3 loop spans 15 amino acids. The CDR3 here is CASSDTSGGVDEQFF. The CDR3 DNA follows: TGTGCCAGCAGCGACACTAGCGGGGGGGTCGATGAGCAGTTCTTC.

V usage is TRBV18 and J usage is TRBJ1-2; tentatively, D is TRBD1 (5 bases). Germline CDR1 reads KGHSH; CDR2 reads LQKENI. Trimming pared 3 bases from V and 5 bases from J, leaving 13 bases between. CDR3 length: 14 amino acids. CDR3: CASSPPGTEYGYTF. In DNA, the CDR3 is TGTGCCAGCTCACCCCCCGGGACCGAGTATGGCTACACCTTC.

This clonotype was picked up a small number of times. The CDR3: CASSQDPGQGARQPQHF. The CDR3 region has the DNA TGCGCCAGCAGCCAAGACCCCGGACAGGGGGCCAGACAGCCCCAGCATTTT. The chain has TRBV4-1 and TRBJ1-5; 11 positions match TRBD1. The V segment lost 0 bases and the J segment 7 bases; nucleotides outside the gene matches: 8. Looked up from germline, CDR1 is MGHRA and CDR2 is YSYEKL. This CDR3 region has 17 residues.

This clonotype was seen a handful of times. The chain carries TRBV15 and TRBJ2-3; 11 bases agree with TRBD2. Germline V gene sequence: CDR1 LNHNV, CDR2 YYDKDF (reference sequence). This CDR3 is 15 amino acids long. The V segment lost 1 base and the J segment 4 bases; nucleotides outside the gene matches: 1. CDR3: CATSRASGGPDTQYF. The CDR3 nucleotides read TGTGCCACCAGCAGAGCTAGCGGGGGGCCAGATACGCAGTATTTT.

A few counts support this clonotype. The chain uses TRBV20-1 and TRBJ2-1; 10 bases agree with TRBD2. CDR3 length equals 14 residues. Germline CDR1 DFQATT, CDR2 SNEGSKA (reference sequence). Trimming took 3 bases from V and 3 from J; bases not matched to a gene: 2. The CDR3 is CSASQRGGYNEQFF. The DNA of the CDR3 is TGCAGTGCTAGCCAGCGGGGGGGCTACAATGAGCAGTTCTTC.

Only a few counts were recorded for this clonotype. The chain has TRBV7-9 and TRBJ2-5, with TRBD1 matching 10 bases. Germline CDR1 is SEHNR and CDR2 is FQNEAQ (reference sequence). The trim removed 5 bases at V and 4 bases at J, leaving 10 bases unmatched. There are 16 residues in the CDR3. The CDR3 protein is CASSPPGQGSGETQYF. As DNA, the CDR3 is TGTGCCAGCAGCCCCCCGGGACAGGGGTCAGGAGAGACCCAGTACTTC.

This clonotype was observed a handful of times. The V and J genes are TRBV7-9 and TRBJ2-5, with D perhaps TRBD1 or TRBD2 (6 bases each). V was trimmed by 7 bases and J by 5 bases, leaving 17 bases between them. The germline gives CDR1 SEHNR, CDR2 FQNEAQ (reference sequence). The length of the CDR3 is 14 residues. CDR3 amino acids: CASTEGGTEETQYF. The CDR3 nucleotides are TGTGCCAGCACCGAAGGGGGGACTGAGGAGACCCAGTACTTC.

This clonotype appeared many times. This chain joins TRBV28 and TRBJ2-5; D is perhaps TRBD1 (5 bases). V lost 6 bases and J 1 base, leaving 9 bases between the germline ends. There are 13 residues in the CDR3. Per germline, CDR1 MDHEN and CDR2 SYDVKM. This chain's CDR3 is CASRPQGQETQYF. The CDR3 nucleotides read TGTGCCAGCAGGCCCCAGGGCCAAGAGACCCAGTACTTC. Supplemented by reference TRBV28 and TRBJ2-5, the full variable domain reads DVKVTQSSRYLVKRTGEKVFLECVQDMDHENMFWYRQDPGLGLRLIYFSYDVKMKEKGDIPEGYSVSREKKERFSLILESASTNQTSMYLCASRPQGQETQYFGPGTRLLVL.

This clonotype was counted a few times. J is TRBJ2-3 and V is TRBV4-3, with TRBD2 identical over 8 bases. With 4 bases clipped from V and 5 bases from J, the junction kept 11 bases outside the gene matches. CDR3 size: 16 residues. Germline V CDR1 and CDR2: LGHNA, YSLEER. The CDR3 sequence: CASSLGQRGFGDTQYF. CDR3 sequence (DNA): TGCGCCAGCAGCCTTGGCCAGCGGGGGTTTGGAGATACGCAGTATTTT.

This clonotype has a handful of counts. CDR3: CASSQGTMSGTEAFF. The CDR3 region has the DNA TGTGCCAGCAGTCAGGGGACGATGTCGGGCACTGAAGCTTTCTTT. V and J are TRBV6-4 and TRBJ1-1, with D maybe TRBD1 (6 bases). V was shortened by 5 bases and J by 4 bases, with 17 bases between the two germline ends. Germline assignment: CDR1 MRHNA and CDR2 SNTAGT. The CDR3 contains 15 residues.

A few counts support this clonotype. V gene TRBV2 combines with J gene TRBJ1-2; D is perhaps TRBD1 (5 bases). The CDR3 spans 12 residues. The V gene's germline CDR1 is SNHLY and CDR2 FYNNEI. V was shortened by 6 bases and J by 7 bases, with 12 bases between the two germline ends. CDR3 coding DNA: TGTGCCAGCAGATACGACAGAGGTGGCTACACCTTC. It yields the protein CASRYDRGGYTF.

The chain links TRBV28 to TRBJ2-3; D possibly corresponds to TRBD2 (6 bases). Deletions cut 1 base from V and 2 bases from J, with 10 bases between. The CDR3 is 15 residues long. The germline V gene encodes CDR1 MDHEN and CDR2 SYDVKM. CDR3 protein: CASSLSAGYTDTQYF. As DNA, the CDR3 is TGTGCCAGCAGTTTATCCGCGGGGTACACAGATACGCAGTATTTT.

The chain combines TRBV7-2 with TRBJ2-7; a weak D match, TRBD1 (6 bases). Germline V CDR1 and CDR2: SGHTA, FQGNSA. The CDR3 consists of 14 residues. Trimming took 5 bases from V and 0 from J, leaving 11 bases between them. The CDR3 protein is CASSADSHSYEQYF. The CDR3 nucleotides are TGTGCCAGCAGCGCGGACAGTCACTCCTACGAGCAGTACTTC.

The V call is TRBV7-2, the J call TRBJ2-5; D uncertain. Per the germline V gene, CDR1 is SGHTA and CDR2 is FQGNSA. V lost 5 bases and J 5 bases, leaving 12 bases between the germline ends. This CDR3 has 13 residues. CDR3 nucleotides: TGTGCCAGCAGCATCCCCGGCCGGGAGACCCAGTACTTC. This encodes CASSIPGRETQYF. The full variable domain, its missing parts supplied by reference TRBV7-2 and TRBJ2-5, is GAGVSQSPSNKVTEKGKDVELRCDPISGHTALYWYRQSLGQGLEFLIYFQGNSAPDKSGLPSDRFSAERTGGSVSTLTIQRTQQEDSAVYLCASSIPGRETQYFGPGTRLLVL.

This sequence joins TRBV7-6 and TRBJ2-3, with 7 positions matching TRBD2. The CDR3 has 16 amino acids. The junction had 7 bases not matched to a gene; V was cut back by 2 bases and J by 2 bases. Germline lookup yields CDR1 SGHVS and CDR2 FNYEAQ. The CDR3 loop reads CASSLSAGENTDTQYF. The CDR3 DNA follows: TGTGCCAGCAGCTTAAGTGCGGGGGAGAACACAGATACGCAGTATTTT.

The table lists this clonotype with many counts. V is TRBV4-3 and J is TRBJ2-7; perhaps TRBD1 as D (5 bases). Trimming stripped 0 bases from V and 0 bases from J, with 15 bases between. CDR3 length equals 17 residues. Germline V lookup: CDR1 LGHNA, CDR2 YSLEER. The CDR3 is CASSQDRTGLSSYEQYF. The CDR3, as DNA: TGCGCCAGCAGCCAAGATAGAACAGGATTGAGCTCCTACGAGCAGTACTTC.

This clonotype showed up just a few times. The chain combines TRBV10-2 with TRBJ2-7; 8 bases map to TRBD1. Losses at the gene ends were 0 bases for V and 3 bases for J; bases not matched to a gene: 1. This CDR3 comprises 14 residues. Per germline, CDR1 WSHSY and CDR2 SAAADI. The CDR3 loop reads CASSESGQGYEQYF. CDR3 DNA sequence: TGCGCCAGCAGTGAGTCTGGACAGGGCTACGAGCAGTACTTC.

The J gene is TRBJ2-1, the V gene TRBV6-1, with D perhaps matching TRBD1 (6 bases). V lost 1 base to trimming and J lost 6 bases, with 10 bases between them. The germline gives CDR1 MNHNS, CDR2 SASEGT. CDR3 length equals 14 residues. As DNA, the CDR3 is TGTGCCAGCAGTGAAGGTCGGGACACCAATGAGCAGTTCTTC. It yields the protein CASSEGRDTNEQFF.

A word on this clonotype: An end of the junction differs from the germline gene, which may be a read error. V gene TRBV12-3 or TRBV12-4 combines with J gene TRBJ2-1; 10 nucleotides agree with TRBD1. The CDR3 sequence is 12 residues long. DNA for the CDR3: TGTGCCAGCAGTCGGACAGGGGGTGAGCAGTCCTTC. Translating it yields CASSRTGGEQSF.

This clonotype occurred a few times. V and J are TRBV7-9 and TRBJ1-4, with D possibly being TRBD1 (6 bases). Germline V gene sequence: CDR1 SEHNR, CDR2 FQNEAQ (reference sequence). Between the trimmed V and J ends, which lost 2 bases and 8 bases, there was a span of 15 bases. There are 15 residues in the CDR3. CDR3 sequence (DNA): TGTGCCAGCAGCTTACCGGACCATCAGGGGGAAAAACTGTTTTTT. Translation: CASSLPDHQGEKLFF.

The chain recombines TRBV9 with TRBJ1-1; 9 bases match TRBD1. V lost 6 bases and J lost 4; bases outside the gene matches: 10. Germline CDR1 SGDLS, CDR2 YYNGEE. This CDR3 is 15 amino acids long. The CDR3 protein is CASNSLGQGFTEAFF. In DNA form, the CDR3 reads TGTGCCAGCAACAGCCTCGGACAGGGGTTCACTGAAGCTTTCTTT.

The chain links TRBV28 to TRBJ2-2; D is undetermined. This CDR3 has 15 residues. Germline V gene lookup returns CDR1 MDHEN and CDR2 SYDVKM. With 8 bases removed from V and 1 base from J, the gap between germline ends came to 14 bases. The CDR3 region has the DNA TGTGCCAGCTCTCCTCTTGGGATGAACACCGGGGAGCTGTTTTTT. Translated, it gives CASSPLGMNTGELFF.

The genes are TRBV20-1 and TRBJ1-5, with D perhaps matching TRBD1 (6 bases). CDR1 DFQATT and CDR2 SNEGSKA come from the germline V gene (reference sequence). V lost 6 bases and J lost 9, with 18 bases in between. The CDR3 has 13 amino acids. In DNA, the CDR3 is TGCAGTGCAAACCGGGGGCAACGGGGGCCCCAGCATTTT. Translating gives CSANRGQRGPQHF.

V gene TRBV27 combines with J gene TRBJ2-1, with unresolved D. The V and J ends lost 4 bases and 7 bases respectively, with 8 bases between them. The CDR3 length is 12 residues. CDR1 and CDR2 from the germline V gene are MNHEY and SMNVEV (reference sequence). In DNA form, the CDR3 reads TGTGCCAGCAGTTCAGACTGGAATGAGCAGTTCTTC. Protein product: CASSSDWNEQFF.

J is TRBJ2-3 and V is TRBV5-1, with a possible D match to TRBD1 (6 bases). The germline V gene has CDR1 SGHRS and CDR2 YFSETQ. The CDR3 runs to 15 residues. V gave up 4 bases and J gave up 6 bases, with 18 bases separating them. CDR3 bases: TGCGCCAGCAGCCCCCGCAGACAGGCCCCCGATACGCAGTATTTT. Translating gives CASSPRRQAPDTQYF.

This clonotype was seen repeatedly, ten times or more. V usage is TRBV6-1 and J usage is TRBJ1-5; unclear D gene. Germline V gene data show CDR1 as MNHNS and CDR2 as SASEGT. Trimming took off 0 bases at V and 5 bases at J, with 8 bases between the two ends. The length of the CDR3 is 14 residues. As DNA, the CDR3 is TGTGCCAGCAGTGAAGCGCCTAGGGATCAGCCCCAGCATTTT. Translation: CASSEAPRDQPQHF.

This clonotype occurred a few times. The gene calls are TRBV7-2 and TRBJ1-3; a weak D match, TRBD1 (5 bases). The CDR3 extends over 13 amino acids. Trimming stripped 10 bases from V and 9 bases from J, with 19 bases between. Germline CDR1 is SGHTA and CDR2 is FQGNSA. The CDR3 nucleotides are TGTGCCATGGGGGATCGTGGGTCGGGCACCATATATTTT. It yields the protein CAMGDRGSGTIYF.

The gene calls are TRBV20-1 and TRBJ2-4; 7 nucleotides agree with TRBD1. The CDR3 is made up of 13 amino acids. Per germline, CDR1 DFQATT and CDR2 SNEGSKA (reference sequence). The J segment lost 9 bases and the V segment lost 3 bases, leaving 8 bases of the junction unmatched. CDR3 in amino acids: CSASWTGRGIQYF. CDR3 sequence (DNA): TGCAGTGCTAGCTGGACAGGACGGGGCATTCAGTACTTC.

This clonotype was counted between two and nine times. V usage is TRBV29-1 and J usage is TRBJ2-3, with a possible D match to TRBD1 (5 bases). CDR1 and CDR2 (germline): SQVTM, ANQGSEA. The CDR3 is 13 amino acids. Between the trimmed V and J ends, which lost 7 bases and 2 bases, there was a span of 13 bases. The CDR3 region is CSADKGNTDTQYF. The CDR3 coding sequence is TGCAGCGCCGACAAGGGGAACACAGATACGCAGTATTTT.